This T cell receptor (beta chain) was captured in a study of cytotoxic CD8 clonotypes in ibrutinib-treated CLL. As for the study in general: After a median around eleven months on treatment (6 to 36), response samples were drawn. Regarding the study as a whole: While tracking circulating CD8+ T-cell counts, baseline clonality exceeded that of age-matched healthy donors.

Clones were read by immunoSEQ multiplex PCR, and TCRdb kept only the in-frame ones, dropping some. The table lists roughly 150,000 clones, nearly 90% of them singletons. To note about this clone: What it binds is not known.

From germline, CDR1 is SEHNR and CDR2 FQNEAQ (reference sequence). V dropped 3 bases and J dropped 2 bases, with 16 bases sitting between them. There are 16 residues in the CDR3. This receptor was obtained from a human donor with chronic lymphocytic leukemia. V and J are TRBV7-9 and TRBJ1-1; a possible D gene is TRBD1 (6 bases). The sequencing used PBMCs, collected at disease progression, from a patient treated with ibrutinib. The CDR3 DNA is TGTGCCAGCAGCTTCAGCCCCACAGGGACCAACACTGAAGCTTTCTTT. It translates to CASSFSPTGTNTEAFF.